These 14 T cell receptor beta chains share one sample of origin, sequenced in a study of blood T cell repertoires in COVID-19. TCRdb's copy holds only in-frame clones and misses some; the assay was immunoSEQ multiplex PCR. The repertoire holds tens of thousands of clones, with 86% as singletons. The sample was peripheral blood. The receptors shown here come from a man aged 45 to 65 with acute or convalescent COVID-19.

This chain connects TRBV11-3 to TRBJ2-7; tentative D call: TRBD2 (6 bases). The CDR3 is made up of 16 amino acids. Germline V gene data show CDR1 as SGHNT and CDR2 as YENEEA. V was shortened by 1 base and J by 1 base, with 14 bases between the two germline ends. The CDR3 DNA reads TGTGCCAGCAGCTTAGGGGGAGAGGGAGGATCCTACGAGCAGTACTTC. Its translation is CASSLGGEGGSYEQYF.

This sequence joins TRBV4-1 and TRBJ1-2; D gene ambiguous. V dropped 2 bases and J dropped 2 bases, with 6 bases sitting between them. The CDR3 contains 13 residues. Germline CDR1 reads MGHRA; CDR2 reads YSYEKL. The CDR3 is CASSQILNYGYTF. CDR3 in DNA: TGCGCCAGCAGCCAAATATTGAACTATGGCTACACCTTC.

V usage is TRBV6-1 and J usage is TRBJ2-1, with TRBD1 matching over 7 bases. Germline V gene data show CDR1 as MNHNS and CDR2 as SASEGT. Germline trimming cut 4 bases from V and 10 bases from J; bases unmatched to any gene: 16. There are 16 residues in the CDR3. CDR3 sequence (DNA): TGTGCCAGCAGTGGCCACAGGGGTACGGTCTCGGGGGAGCAGTTCTTC. Residues: CASSGHRGTVSGEQFF.

The chain links TRBV19 to TRBJ1-5, with a possible D match to TRBD1 (6 bases). The germline V and J ends were trimmed by 5 bases and 1 base, with 15 bases remaining between them. Per the germline V gene, CDR1 is LNHDA and CDR2 is SQIVND (reference sequence). The CDR3 is 16 amino acids. The CDR3 nucleotides are TGTGCCAGTAGTGCCCGTCGGGGGGGCAGCAATCAGCCCCAGCATTTT. Its protein product is CASSARRGGSNQPQHF.

The chain carries TRBV18 and TRBJ2-5; TRBD1 matches at 7 bases. From germline, CDR1 is KGHSH and CDR2 LQKENI. The CDR3 totals 16 residues. V gave up 6 bases and J gave up 2 bases; unmatched junction bases: 12. In nucleotides, the CDR3 is TGTGCCAGCTCCCCAACCGGGACAGCCGTACAAGAGACCCAGTACTTC. This gives the protein CASSPTGTAVQETQYF.

V is TRBV12-3 or TRBV12-4 and J is TRBJ1-5; tentatively, D is TRBD1 (5 bases). V lost 6 bases and J 10 bases, leaving 16 bases between the germline ends. The CDR3 is made up of 13 amino acids. As DNA, the CDR3 is TGTGCCAGCAGCCAACAGGACCCGTCTCCCCAGCATTTT. This sequence encodes CASSQQDPSPQHF.

The V gene is TRBV13, the J gene TRBJ2-1; maybe TRBD1 (6 bases). The CDR3 has 23 residues. V was clipped by 1 base and J by 0 bases, with 31 bases between them. CDR1 PRHDT and CDR2 FYEKMQ come from the germline V gene (reference sequence). In DNA, the CDR3 is TGTGCCAGCAGCTTAGCCCTTAACTCATTGGACAGCTCTAGCCCTCTCTCCTACAATGAGCAGTTCTTC. It codes for CASSLALNSLDSSSPLSYNEQFF.

The genes are TRBV11-3 and TRBJ2-3; D might be TRBD2 (5 bases). The germline V gene encodes CDR1 SGHNT and CDR2 YENEEA. Deletions cut 5 bases from V and 6 bases from J, with 18 bases between. The CDR3 is 15 residues long. The CDR3 region is CASSPPYGVRDTQYF. The CDR3 nucleotides are TGTGCCAGCAGCCCCCCCTACGGGGTCCGGGATACGCAGTATTTT. Supplemented by reference TRBV11-3 and TRBJ2-3, the full variable domain reads EAGVVQSPRYKIIEKKQPVAFWCNPISGHNTLYWYLQNLGQGPELLIRYENEEAVDDSQLPKDRFSAERLKGVDSTLKIQPAELGDSAVYLCASSPPYGVRDTQYFGPGTRLTVL.

The chain uses TRBV10-3 and TRBJ1-3; D ambiguous. V shed 0 bases and J shed 5 bases, with 8 bases lying between them. The germline V gene has CDR1 ENHRY and CDR2 SYGVKD. The CDR3 length is 14 residues. The chain's CDR3 is CAISESGQRNTIYF. CDR3 in DNA: TGTGCCATCAGTGAGTCTGGGCAGAGAAACACCATATATTTT.

The chain combines TRBV30 with TRBJ2-3, with unresolved D. V lost 5 bases and J 6 bases, leaving 12 bases between the germline ends. Per the germline V gene, CDR1 is GTSNPN and CDR2 is SVGIG (reference sequence). The CDR3 contains 12 residues. The CDR3 reads CAWSFDRDTQYF. The DNA for the CDR3 is TGTGCCTGGTCCTTTGATCGGGATACGCAGTATTTT.

The gene calls are TRBV28 and TRBJ2-7; 7 positions match TRBD1. V dropped 6 bases and J dropped 4; count of bases not matched to a gene: 9. The germline V gene has CDR1 MDHEN and CDR2 SYDVKM. This CDR3 is 14 amino acids long. CDR3 coding DNA: TGTGCCAGCAGAGAGCGAGGGGGCAGATACGAGCAGTACTTC. Translating it yields CASRERGGRYEQYF.

The V and J genes are TRBV7-9 and TRBJ2-2, with D possibly being TRBD1 (6 bases). Germline V gives CDR1 SEHNR, CDR2 FQNEAQ (reference sequence). The V gene lost 4 bases and the J gene lost 5 bases, with 14 bases spanning the gap. The CDR3 has 15 residues. The CDR3 nucleotides read TGTGCCAGCAGCTCGGACCTACAGGGAACCGGGGAGCTGTTTTTT. It specifies CASSSDLQGTGELFF.

This clone was counted only a few times. This chain links TRBV9 with TRBJ2-3; 10 nucleotides match TRBD2. The CDR3 runs 15 residues. Looked up from germline, CDR1 is SGDLS and CDR2 is YYNGEE. Germline trimming cut 0 bases from V and 7 bases from J; bases unmatched to any gene: 5. This CDR3 is CASSVASGSANTQYF. The CDR3 DNA sequence: TGTGCCAGCAGCGTAGCTAGCGGGAGTGCAAATACGCAGTATTTT.

Notes on this clone: The junction departs from the called germline gene at one end, perhaps through a read error. The chain has TRBV7-3 and TRBJ2-5; 8 nucleotides line up with TRBD2. The CDR3 is 15 amino acids. Germline V gene lookup returns CDR1 SGHTA and CDR2 FQGTGA. The DNA for the CDR3 is TGTGCCAGCAGTTTAAGGCGGGAGGAGCAAGAGACCCAGTACTTC. As protein: CASSLRREEQETQYF.